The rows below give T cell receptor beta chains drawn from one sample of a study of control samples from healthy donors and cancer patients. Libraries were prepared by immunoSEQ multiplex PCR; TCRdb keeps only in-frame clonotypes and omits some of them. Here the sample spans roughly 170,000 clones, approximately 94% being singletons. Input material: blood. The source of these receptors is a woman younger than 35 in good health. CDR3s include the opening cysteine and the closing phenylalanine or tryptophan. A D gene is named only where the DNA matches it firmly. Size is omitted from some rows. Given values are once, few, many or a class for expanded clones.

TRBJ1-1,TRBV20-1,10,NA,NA,CSALGTEAFF,TGCAGTGCTTTGGGCACTGAAGCTTTCTTT
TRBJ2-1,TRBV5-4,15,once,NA,CASSLGPSAGNEQFF,TGTGCCAGCAGCTTGGGTCCTAGCGCCGGGAATGAGCAGTTCTTC
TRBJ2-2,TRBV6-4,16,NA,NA,CASTKAEVMNTGELFF,TGTGCCAGCACGAAAGCAGAGGTTATGAACACCGGGGAGCTGTTTTTT
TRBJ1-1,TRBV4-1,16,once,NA,CASSQVILGVNTEAFF,TGCGCCAGCAGCCAAGTTATTTTAGGAGTGAACACTGAAGCTTTCTTT
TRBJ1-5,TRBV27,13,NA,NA,CASRGQRNQPQHF,TGTGCCAGCAGGGGGCAGCGGAATCAGCCCCAGCATTTT
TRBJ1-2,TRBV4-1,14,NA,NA,CASSQVLGPYGYTF,TGCGCCAGCAGCCAGGTCCTTGGGCCGTATGGCTACACCTTC
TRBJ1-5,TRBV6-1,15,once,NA,CASSRQAGMYQPQHF,TGTGCCAGCAGTCGTCAAGCAGGGATGTATCAGCCCCAGCATTTT
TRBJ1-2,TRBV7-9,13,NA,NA,CASRDPSTYGYTF,TGTGCCAGCAGGGACCCCTCTACTTATGGCTACACCTTC
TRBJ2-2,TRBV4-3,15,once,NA,CASSHPGPNTGELFF,TGCGCCAGCAGCCACCCAGGCCCTAACACCGGGGAGCTGTTTTTT
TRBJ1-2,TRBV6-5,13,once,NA,CASRRAANYGYTF,TGTGCCAGTAGGAGAGCGGCTAACTATGGCTACACCTTC
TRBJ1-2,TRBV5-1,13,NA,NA,CASSEGGDYGYTF,TGCGCCAGCAGCGAAGGGGGGGACTATGGCTACACCTTC
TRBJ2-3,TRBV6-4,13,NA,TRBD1,CASSALQGDTQYF,TGTGCCAGCAGTGCCCTTCAGGGGGACACGCAGTATTTT
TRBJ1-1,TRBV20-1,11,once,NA,CSASFETEAFF,TGCAGTGCTAGTTTTGAGACTGAAGCTTTCTTT
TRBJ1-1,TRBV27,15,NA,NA,CASSLQRNRNTEAFF,TGTGCCAGCAGTTTACAAAGGAACCGGAACACTGAAGCTTTCTTT
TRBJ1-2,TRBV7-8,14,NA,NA,CASSLGAGNYGYTF,TGTGCCAGCAGCTTAGGAGCGGGGAACTATGGCTACACCTTC
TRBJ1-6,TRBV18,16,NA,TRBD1,CASSPRGDRVDSPLHF,TGTGCCAGCTCACCTAGAGGGGACAGGGTTGATTCACCCCTCCACTTT